The entry below describes one T cell receptor beta chain. Germline values: CDR1 SGHTA, CDR2 FQGNSA. The CDR3 loop spans 15 amino acids. Trimming pared 4 bases from V and 6 bases from J, leaving 16 bases between. This specimen comes from a study of blood T cells in healthy people across ages. A second PCR of roughly 7 to 11 cycles used a sample-barcoded 5' primer and a J-beta primer mix. A template-switch adaptor that had 12 random nucleotides put a tag on each cDNA molecule. TCRdb re-called the 5' RACE reads with MiXCR, one entry per CDR3 protein. The sample has 890,000 or so distinct CDR3 sequences, roughly 60% seen once.

The chain carries TRBV7-2 and TRBJ2-1; no clear D gene. The TCR comes from a man aged 30 to 39 in good health. Sequencing input: blood. The CDR3 region has the DNA TGTGCCAGCAGCTCGCTGCGCCTAGGTAGCAATGAGCAGTTCTTC. This sequence encodes CASSSLRLGSNEQFF.